The text below deals with one T cell receptor (beta chain). What it binds is not known. PCR was performed using 60 Vbeta and 13 Jbeta primers. Original analysis: Around 10 million of the roughly 80 million unique TCR beta chains counted in a later analysis were shared. Produced via immunoSEQ multiplex PCR; TCRdb's table is partial and in-frame only. V and J calls and clone size follow that table, whereas D and trimming were derived from the DNA. The profile shows approximately 130,000 clones, about 80% of them singletons. This sample is drawn from a study of cytomegalovirus exposure and HLA in healthy donors. Study-level findings and limits: With high specificity and sensitivity, the classifier reportedly diagnosed cytomegalovirus status. Using a false discovery rate of 0.05, a later analysis showed that about 16,000 TCR beta sequences were associated with HLA alleles.

In germline, CDR1 is SGDLS, CDR2 YYNGEE. This CDR3 spans 15 amino acids. V gave up 3 bases and J gave up 5 bases; unmatched junction bases: 8. The sequencing input was PBMCs. The origin of this receptor is a boy aged 2 to 10 in good health and CMV-seronegative. The chain joins TRBV9 to TRBJ2-3; 8 bases match TRBD2. CDR3 amino acids: CASSGPGLAKDTQYF. CDR3 nucleotide sequence: TGTGCCAGCAGCGGCCCCGGACTAGCCAAAGATACGCAGTATTTT.